Following are 8 T cell receptor beta chains from one sample sequenced in a study of identical twins. TCRdb reprocessed the 5' RACE reads with MiXCR, giving one entry per CDR3 protein. This sample has about 220,000 distinct CDR3 sequences, with around a tenth found just once. What was sequenced was memory (CD45RO+) T cells sorted from blood. These receptors were taken from a young woman in good health.

V gene TRBV3-1 combines with J gene TRBJ2-3; D gene uncertain. Trimming took off 5 bases at V and 5 bases at J, with 11 bases between the two ends. CDR3 length: 13 residues. CDR1 LGHDT and CDR2 YNNKEL come from the germline V gene (reference sequence). Here the CDR3 reads CASSNHMGDTQYF. CDR3 bases: TGTGCCAGCAGCAACCACATGGGAGATACGCAGTATTTT.

This clonotype was picked up many times. The chain is built from TRBV6-4 and TRBJ2-1, with 10 bases fitting TRBD2. J lost 2 bases, V lost 2 bases, and 0 bases had no gene match. The CDR3 spans 15 residues. The germline CDR1 and CDR2 sequences are MRHNA and SNTAGT. CDR3 bases: TGTGCCAGCAGTGACCTAGCGGGAGCCTACAATGAGCAGTTCTTC. It yields the protein CASSDLAGAYNEQFF.

The chain links TRBV4-3 to TRBJ1-1; TRBD1 matches at 9 bases. V lost 4 bases to trimming and J lost 1 base; unmatched junction nucleotides: 7. The CDR3 runs to 16 residues. Germline CDR1 is LGHNA and CDR2 is YSLEER. The CDR3 bases are TGCGCCAGCAGCCGAGGGACAGGGAAAGGGAACACTGAAGCTTTCTTT. As protein: CASSRGTGKGNTEAFF.

This clonotype was picked up many times. The chain carries TRBV6-5 and TRBJ1-3; the match to TRBD1 covers 9 bases. The CDR3 loop spans 16 amino acids. Germline-derived CDR1 and CDR2 are MNHEY and SVGAGI. Losses at the gene ends were 4 bases for V and 4 bases for J; bases not matched to a gene: 8. This chain's CDR3 is CASSSSNRGHGNTIYF. CDR3 nucleotide sequence: TGTGCCAGCAGTTCTTCAAACAGGGGGCACGGAAACACCATATATTTT.

Note on this clonotype: This could be a read error, since a much larger clone is one nucleotide away. The chain is built from TRBV4-2 and TRBJ2-1; 8 bases align to TRBD1. The germline CDR1 and CDR2 sequences are LGHNA and YNFKEQ. The junction had 8 bases not matched to a gene; V was cut back by 4 bases and J by 6 bases. This CDR3 is built from 15 residues. The CDR3 DNA follows: TGTGCCAGCAGCCCTCCGGGACAGGAGACCAATGAGCAGTTCTTC. It specifies CASSPPGQETNEQFF.

This sequence joins TRBV5-8 and TRBJ1-2; D is uncertain. Germline loops: CDR1 SGHTS, CDR2 YDEGEE. V dropped 2 bases and J dropped 4 bases, with 6 bases sitting between them. The CDR3 loop spans 12 amino acids. CDR3 in amino acids: CASSFKTYGYTF. The CDR3 region has the DNA TGTGCCAGCAGCTTTAAAACCTATGGCTACACCTTC.

The sample holds a few counts of this clonotype. The genes are TRBV9 and TRBJ1-1, with unresolved D. CDR3 size: 15 residues. The germline CDR1 and CDR2 sequences are SGDLS and YYNGEE. V was pared by 4 bases and J by 7 bases, with 20 bases between. This chain's CDR3 is CASSPIERDGFEAFF. Here the CDR3 DNA reads TGTGCCAGCAGCCCGATCGAGAGAGACGGATTTGAAGCTTTCTTT.

Many counts were recorded for this clonotype. V and J are TRBV6-1 and TRBJ2-2; no clear D. Germline V gene data show CDR1 as MNHNS and CDR2 as SASEGT. V was clipped by 5 bases and J by 8 bases, with 15 bases between them. The CDR3 contains 14 residues. The CDR3 region has the DNA TGTGCCAGCAGTAATACAGCCACCTCGGGGGAGCTGTTTTTT. Translating it yields CASSNTATSGELFF.